This T cell receptor beta chain was obtained from a study of shared clonotypes between healthy human individuals. Study observations and caveats: Naive subsets, compared against memory subsets, generally had larger estimated richness values. When naive CD4 clonotypes were compared across a few donors, about 4.9% were shared.

Repertoires were generated with immunoSEQ multiplex PCR, while TCRdb's copy carries only in-frame clones and drops some. This sample has 2,500,000 or so clones, with around 90% found just once. Concerning this clone itself: Its target is not known.

The receptor's source is a man younger than 30 in good health. Sequencing was performed on naive CD4+ T cells sorted from blood. Subset in this sample: CD45RA+ positively selected.

Here the CDR3 DNA reads TGTGCCAGCATTTCGGGAAGCTCCTATAATTCACCCCTCCACTTT. Translation gives CASISGSSYNSPLHF. The chain joins TRBV28 to TRBJ1-6; no clear D gene. The CDR3 runs to 15 residues. Between the trimmed V and J ends, which lost 7 bases and 0 bases, there was a span of 10 bases. Per the germline V gene, CDR1 is MDHEN and CDR2 is SYDVKM.